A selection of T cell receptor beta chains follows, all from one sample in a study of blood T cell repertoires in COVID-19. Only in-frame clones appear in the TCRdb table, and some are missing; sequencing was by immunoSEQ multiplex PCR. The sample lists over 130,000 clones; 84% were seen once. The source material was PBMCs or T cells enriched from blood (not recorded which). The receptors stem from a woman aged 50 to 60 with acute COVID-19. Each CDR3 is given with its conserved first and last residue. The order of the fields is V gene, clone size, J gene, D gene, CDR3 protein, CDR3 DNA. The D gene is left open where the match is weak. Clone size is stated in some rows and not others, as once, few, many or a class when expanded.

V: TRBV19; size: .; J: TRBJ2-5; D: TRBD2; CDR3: CATSKREGRGETQYF; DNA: TGTGCCACTTCAAAGCGGGAGGGCCGAGGAGAGACCCAGTACTTC
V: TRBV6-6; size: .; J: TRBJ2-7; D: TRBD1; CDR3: CASRWDDRVSTEQYF; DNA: TGTGCCAGCAGATGGGACGACAGGGTATCGACCGAGCAGTACTTC
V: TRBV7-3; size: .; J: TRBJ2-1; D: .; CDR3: CASSFRLNDEQFF; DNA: TGTGCCAGCAGCTTCCGACTTAACGATGAGCAGTTCTTC
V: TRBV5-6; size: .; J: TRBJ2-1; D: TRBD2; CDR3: CASSSLTSEQFF; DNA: TGTGCCAGCAGCTCCTTGACTAGCGAGCAGTTCTTC
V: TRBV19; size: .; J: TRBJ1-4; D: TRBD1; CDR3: CASASGGAGGEKLFF; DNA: TGTGCCAGTGCATCAGGGGGCGCAGGGGGTGAAAAACTGTTTTTT
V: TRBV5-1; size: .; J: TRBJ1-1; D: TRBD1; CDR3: CASSRTGSENTEAFF; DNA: TGCGCCAGCAGCAGGACAGGGTCCGAGAACACTGAAGCTTTCTTT
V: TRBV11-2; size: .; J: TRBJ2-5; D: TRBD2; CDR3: CASSQAGGRETQYF; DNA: TGTGCCAGCAGCCAAGCGGGGGGCCGGGAGACCCAGTACTTC
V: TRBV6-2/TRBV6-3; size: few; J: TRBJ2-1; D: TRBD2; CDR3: CASSQLAGRPVGEQFF; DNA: TGTGCCAGCAGTCAACTAGCGGGTCGCCCCGTTGGCGAGCAGTTCTTC
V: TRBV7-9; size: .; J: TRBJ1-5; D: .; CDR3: CASSSDRNQPQHF; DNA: TGTGCCAGCAGCTCGGACAGAAATCAGCCCCAGCATTTT
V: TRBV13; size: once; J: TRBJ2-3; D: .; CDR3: CASSSLTGRAADTQYF; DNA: TGTGCCAGCAGCTCCCTGACGGGAAGGGCGGCCGATACGCAGTATTTT
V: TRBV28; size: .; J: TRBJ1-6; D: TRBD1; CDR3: CASTIDRGFSPLHF; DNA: TGTGCCAGCACTATCGACAGGGGTTTTTCACCCCTCCACTTT
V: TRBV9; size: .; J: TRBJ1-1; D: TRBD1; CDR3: CASSGGSTGQGPEAFF; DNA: TGTGCCAGCAGCGGCGGGAGCACAGGACAGGGCCCTGAAGCTTTCTTT
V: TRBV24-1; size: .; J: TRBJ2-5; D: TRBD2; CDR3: CATSVGSGSVMETQYF; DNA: TGTGCCACCAGTGTAGGTAGCGGGAGCGTTATGGAGACCCAGTACTTC
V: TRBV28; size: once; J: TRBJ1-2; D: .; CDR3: CASSPGGGANYGYTF; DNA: TGTGCCAGCAGTCCTGGGGGGGGAGCTAACTATGGCTACACCTTC
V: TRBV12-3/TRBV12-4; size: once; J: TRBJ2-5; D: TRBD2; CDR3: CASSRGVQETQYF; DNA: TGTGCCAGCTCTCGGGGGGTCCAAGAGACCCAGTACTTC
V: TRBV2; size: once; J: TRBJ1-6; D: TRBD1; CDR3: CASSDPGTGVRSYNSPLHF; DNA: TGTGCCAGCAGTGACCCCGGGACAGGGGTCAGGTCCTATAATTCACCCCTCCACTTT
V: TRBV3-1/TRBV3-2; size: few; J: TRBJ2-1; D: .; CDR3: CASSQKRPRPVTEQFF; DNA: TGTGCCAGCAGCCAGAAGCGGCCCCGCCCAGTCACTGAGCAGTTCTTC
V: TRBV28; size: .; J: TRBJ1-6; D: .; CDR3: CASSSAGDNSPLHF; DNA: TGTGCCAGCAGTTCGGCAGGGGATAATTCACCCCTCCACTTT
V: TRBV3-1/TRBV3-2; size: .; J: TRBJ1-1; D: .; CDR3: CASSQLTEAFF; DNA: TGTGCCAGCAGCCAACTGACAGAAGCTTTCTTT
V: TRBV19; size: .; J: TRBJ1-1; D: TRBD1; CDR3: CASITTGDTEAFF; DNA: TGTGCCAGTATCACGACAGGGGACACTGAAGCTTTCTTT
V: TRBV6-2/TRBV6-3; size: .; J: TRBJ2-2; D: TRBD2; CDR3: CASSQAPLAAYTGELFF; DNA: TGTGCCAGCAGCCAGGCACCCCTAGCGGCTTACACCGGGGAGCTGTTTTTT
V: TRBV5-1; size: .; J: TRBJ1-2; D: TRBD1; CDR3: CASSLEGQNYGYTF; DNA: TGCGCCAGCAGCTTGGAGGGACAGAACTATGGCTACACCTTC
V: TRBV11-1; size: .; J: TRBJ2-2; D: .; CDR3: CASSLEGGETGELFF; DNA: TGTGCCAGCAGCTTAGAGGGCGGGGAAACCGGGGAGCTGTTTTTT
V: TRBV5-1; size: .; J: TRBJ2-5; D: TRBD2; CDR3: CASSLSGTQETQYF; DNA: TGCGCCAGCAGCTTGAGCGGGACTCAAGAGACCCAGTACTTC
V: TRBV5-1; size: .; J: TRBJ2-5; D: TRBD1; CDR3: CASSPGQTGWETQYF; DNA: TGCGCCAGCAGCCCGGGACAGACCGGGTGGGAGACCCAGTACTTC
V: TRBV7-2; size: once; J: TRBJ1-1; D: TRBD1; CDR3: CASSLARGQGKEAFF; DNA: TGTGCCAGCAGCTTAGCGAGAGGACAGGGGAAGGAAGCTTTCTTT
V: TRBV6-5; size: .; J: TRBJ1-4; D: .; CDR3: CASKPGRATNEKLFF; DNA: TGTGCCAGCAAACCCGGCCGGGCAACTAATGAAAAACTGTTTTTT
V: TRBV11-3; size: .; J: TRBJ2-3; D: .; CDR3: CASSLGYRDTDTQYF; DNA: TGTGCCAGCAGCTTAGGATATAGAGATACAGATACGCAGTATTTT
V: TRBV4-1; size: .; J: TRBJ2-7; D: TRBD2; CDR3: CASSQGTSGTYYEQYF; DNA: TGCGCCAGCAGCCAAGGGACTAGCGGGACCTACTACGAGCAGTACTTC
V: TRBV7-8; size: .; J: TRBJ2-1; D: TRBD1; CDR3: CASSQLQTGTGPNEQFF; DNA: TGTGCCAGCAGCCAACTTCAAACTGGGACAGGGCCCAATGAGCAGTTCTTC
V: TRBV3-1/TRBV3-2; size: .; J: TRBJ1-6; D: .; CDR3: CASSQADAVSPLHF; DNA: TGTGCCAGCAGCCAAGCCGACGCGGTTTCACCCCTCCACTTT